The sequence of this T cell receptor beta chain was determined in a study of blood T cell repertoires in COVID-19. Study background: The analysed material was cDNA or gDNA that came from T cells, B-cell-depleted T cells, or PBMCs.

V shed 6 bases, J shed 2 bases, and the junction held 2 bases outside the gene matches. Germline V gene data show CDR1 as MNHEY and CDR2 as SVGAGI. The CDR3 spans 13 residues. TCRdb's copy holds only in-frame clones and misses some; the assay was immunoSEQ multiplex PCR. The repertoire consists of 150,000 to 200,000 clones, with over 80% occurring once and the leading ten covering around 6.1%. Specimen: peripheral blood. The genes are TRBV6-5 and TRBJ1-1, with 8 nucleotides matching TRBD1. This TCR was sampled from a woman between 35 and 50 years old with acute or convalescent COVID-19. CDR3 region: CASRTGVNTEAFF. CDR3 coding DNA: TGTGCCAGCAGGACAGGGGTCAACACTGAAGCTTTCTTT.